This T cell receptor (beta chain) is drawn from a study of blood T cell repertoires in COVID-19. As for the study in general: PBMCs, B-cell-depleted T cells, or T cells were the source of the cDNA or gDNA that made up the material.

Authors' processing steps: Scientists estimated how many nucleated cells there were by amplifying reference gene primers. TCRdb's copy holds only in-frame clones and misses some; the assay was immunoSEQ multiplex PCR. V and J calls and clone size follow that table, whereas D and trimming were derived from the DNA. The table has about 340,000 clones, around four fifths seen once. The CDR3 is 14 residues long. Germline CDR1 and CDR2: LNHDA and SQIVND (reference sequence). With V trimmed by 4 bases and J by 7 bases, 4 bases remained unmatched. This clone was seen a few times. This TCR derives from a man between 25 and 39 years old with active or convalescent COVID-19. The sequenced sample was peripheral blood. This chain connects TRBV19 to TRBJ1-5; TRBD1 matches 10 bases. CDR3 residues: CASSTDRGYQPQHF. CDR3 bases: TGTGCCAGTAGTACGGACAGGGGGTACCAGCCCCAGCATTTT.